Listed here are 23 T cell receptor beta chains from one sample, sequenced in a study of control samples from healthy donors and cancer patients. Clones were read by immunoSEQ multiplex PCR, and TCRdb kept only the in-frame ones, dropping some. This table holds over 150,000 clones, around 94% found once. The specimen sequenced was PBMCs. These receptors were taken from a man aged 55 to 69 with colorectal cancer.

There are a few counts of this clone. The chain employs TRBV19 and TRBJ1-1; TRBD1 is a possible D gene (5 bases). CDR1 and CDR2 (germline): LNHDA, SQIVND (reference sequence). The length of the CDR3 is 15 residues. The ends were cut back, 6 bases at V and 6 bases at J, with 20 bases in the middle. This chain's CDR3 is CASRGGGGRAAEAFF. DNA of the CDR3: TGTGCCAGTAGGGGGGGTGGAGGGCGCGCCGCTGAAGCTTTCTTT.

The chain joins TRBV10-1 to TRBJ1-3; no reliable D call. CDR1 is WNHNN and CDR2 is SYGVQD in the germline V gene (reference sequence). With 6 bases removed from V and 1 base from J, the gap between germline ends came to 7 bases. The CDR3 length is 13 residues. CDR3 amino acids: CASSTESGNTIYF. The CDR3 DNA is TGCGCCAGCAGCACAGAGTCTGGAAACACCATATATTTT.

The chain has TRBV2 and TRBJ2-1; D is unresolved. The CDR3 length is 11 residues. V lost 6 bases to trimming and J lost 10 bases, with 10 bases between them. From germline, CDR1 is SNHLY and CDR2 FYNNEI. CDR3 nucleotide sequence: TGTGCCAGCAGGGTCCTCGGGGAGCAGTTCTTC. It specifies CASRVLGEQFF.

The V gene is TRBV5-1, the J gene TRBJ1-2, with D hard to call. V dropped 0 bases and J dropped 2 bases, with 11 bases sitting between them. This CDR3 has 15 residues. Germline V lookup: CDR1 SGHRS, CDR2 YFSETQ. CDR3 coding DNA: TGCGCCAGCAGCTTGGGGCCAGGTCCAAACTATGGCTACACCTTC. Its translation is CASSLGPGPNYGYTF.

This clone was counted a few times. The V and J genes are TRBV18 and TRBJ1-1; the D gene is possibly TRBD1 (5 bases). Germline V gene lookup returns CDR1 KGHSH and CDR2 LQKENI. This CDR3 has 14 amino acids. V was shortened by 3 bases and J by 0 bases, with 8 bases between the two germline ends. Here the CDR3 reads CASSPLTVNTEAFF. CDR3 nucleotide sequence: TGTGCCAGCTCACCCCTGACAGTGAACACTGAAGCTTTCTTT.

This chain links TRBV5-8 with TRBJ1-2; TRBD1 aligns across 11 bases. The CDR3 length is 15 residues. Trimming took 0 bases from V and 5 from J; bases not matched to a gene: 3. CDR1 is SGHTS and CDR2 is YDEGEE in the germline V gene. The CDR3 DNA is TGTGCCAGCAGCTTGGGGGACAGGGGGGCGTATGGCTACACCTTC. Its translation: CASSLGDRGAYGYTF.

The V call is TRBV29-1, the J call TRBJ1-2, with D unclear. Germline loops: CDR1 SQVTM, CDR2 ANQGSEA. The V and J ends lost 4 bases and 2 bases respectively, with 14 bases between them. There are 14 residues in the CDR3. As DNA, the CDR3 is TGCAGCGTTGGGACGTCACCCTTGAACTATGGCTACACCTTC. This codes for CSVGTSPLNYGYTF.

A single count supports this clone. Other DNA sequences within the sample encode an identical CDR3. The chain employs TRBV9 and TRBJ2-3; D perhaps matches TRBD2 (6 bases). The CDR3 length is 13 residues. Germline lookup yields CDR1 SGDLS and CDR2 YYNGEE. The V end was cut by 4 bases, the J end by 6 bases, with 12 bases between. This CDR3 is CASSSWGGDTQYF. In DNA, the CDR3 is TGTGCCAGCAGCTCATGGGGAGGCGATACGCAGTATTTT.

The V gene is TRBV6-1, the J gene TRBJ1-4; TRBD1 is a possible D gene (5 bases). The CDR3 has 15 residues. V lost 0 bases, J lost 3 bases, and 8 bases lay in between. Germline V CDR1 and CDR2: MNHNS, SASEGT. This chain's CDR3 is CASSEAGGANEKLFF. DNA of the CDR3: TGTGCCAGCAGTGAAGCGGGGGGGGCTAATGAAAAACTGTTTTTT.

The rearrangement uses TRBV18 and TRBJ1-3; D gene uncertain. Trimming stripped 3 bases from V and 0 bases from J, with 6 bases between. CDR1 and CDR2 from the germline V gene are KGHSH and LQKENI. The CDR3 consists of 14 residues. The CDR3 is CASSPDPSGNTIYF. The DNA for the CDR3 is TGTGCCAGCTCACCTGACCCCTCTGGAAACACCATATATTTT. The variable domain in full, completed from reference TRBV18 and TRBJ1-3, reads NAGVMQNPRHLVRRRGQEARLRCSPMKGHSHVYWYRQLPEEGLKFMVYLQKENIIDESGMPKERFSAEFPKEGPSILRIQQVVRGDSAAYFCASSPDPSGNTIYFGEGSWLTVV.

The DNA of the CDR3 is TGTGCCAGCACCGACAGGGGTAATTCACCCCTCCACTTT. Its translation is CASTDRGNSPLHF. The J gene is TRBJ1-6, the V gene TRBV12-3 or TRBV12-4, with 8 nucleotides matching TRBD1. The V gene end was trimmed by 7 bases and the J gene end by 6 bases; junction bases not matched to a gene: 2. The CDR3 length is 13 residues.

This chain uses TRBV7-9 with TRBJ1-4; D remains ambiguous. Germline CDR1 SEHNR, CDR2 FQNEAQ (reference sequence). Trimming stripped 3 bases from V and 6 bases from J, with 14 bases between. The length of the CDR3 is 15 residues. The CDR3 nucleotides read TGTGCCAGCAGCTTTGTCGACGGGGTGGATGAAAAACTGTTTTTT. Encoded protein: CASSFVDGVDEKLFF.

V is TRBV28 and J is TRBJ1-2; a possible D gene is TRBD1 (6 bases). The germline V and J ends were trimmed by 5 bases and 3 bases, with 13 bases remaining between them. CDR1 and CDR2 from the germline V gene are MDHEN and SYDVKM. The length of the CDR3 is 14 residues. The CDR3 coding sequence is TGTGCCAGCAGTCCTACAGGGAATCACTATGGCTACACCTTC. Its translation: CASSPTGNHYGYTF.

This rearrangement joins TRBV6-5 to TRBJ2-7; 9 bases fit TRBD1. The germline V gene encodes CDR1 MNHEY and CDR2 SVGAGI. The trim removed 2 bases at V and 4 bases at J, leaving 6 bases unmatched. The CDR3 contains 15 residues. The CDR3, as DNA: TGTGCCAGCAGTTACGGGACAGGGAATGATTACGAGCAGTACTTC. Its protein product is CASSYGTGNDYEQYF.

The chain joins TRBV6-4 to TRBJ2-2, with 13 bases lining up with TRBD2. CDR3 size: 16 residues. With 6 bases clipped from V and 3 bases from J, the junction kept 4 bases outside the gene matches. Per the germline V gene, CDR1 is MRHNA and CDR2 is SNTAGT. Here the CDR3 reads CASSRTSGGDTGELFF. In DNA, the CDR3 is TGTGCCAGCAGCAGGACTAGCGGGGGAGACACCGGGGAGCTGTTTTTT.

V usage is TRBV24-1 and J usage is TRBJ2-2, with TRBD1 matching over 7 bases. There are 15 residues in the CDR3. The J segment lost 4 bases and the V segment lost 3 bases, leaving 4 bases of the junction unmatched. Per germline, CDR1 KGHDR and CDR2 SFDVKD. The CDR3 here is CATSDPGTVTGELFF. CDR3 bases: TGTGCCACCAGTGATCCCGGGACAGTCACCGGGGAGCTGTTTTTT.

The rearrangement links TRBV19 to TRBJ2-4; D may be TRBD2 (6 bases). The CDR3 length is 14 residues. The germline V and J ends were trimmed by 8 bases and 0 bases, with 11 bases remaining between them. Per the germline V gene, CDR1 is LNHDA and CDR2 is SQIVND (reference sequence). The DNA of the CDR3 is TGTGCCAGTGGGGACTCTATAGCCAAAAACATTCAGTACTTC. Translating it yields CASGDSIAKNIQYF.

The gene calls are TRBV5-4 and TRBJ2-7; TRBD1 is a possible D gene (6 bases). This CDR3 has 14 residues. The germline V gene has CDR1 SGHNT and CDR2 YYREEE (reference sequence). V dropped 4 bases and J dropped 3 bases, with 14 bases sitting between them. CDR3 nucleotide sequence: TGTGCCAGCAGCCCTGGGCAGGGGTTCTACGAGCAGTACTTC. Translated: CASSPGQGFYEQYF.

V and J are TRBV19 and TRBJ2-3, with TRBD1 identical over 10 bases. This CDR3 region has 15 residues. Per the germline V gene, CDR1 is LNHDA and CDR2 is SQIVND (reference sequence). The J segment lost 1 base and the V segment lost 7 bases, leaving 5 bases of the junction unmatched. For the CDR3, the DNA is TGTGCCAGTATGGGGGACAGGGGACGCACAGATACGCAGTATTTT. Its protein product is CASMGDRGRTDTQYF.

The CDR3 region is CASSRSEETQYF. The CDR3 region has the DNA TGTGCCAGTAGTCGGTCAGAAGAGACCCAGTACTTC. V is TRBV19 and J is TRBJ2-5; D gene uncertain. Germline V gene sequence: CDR1 LNHDA, CDR2 SQIVND (reference sequence). V was cut by 5 bases and J by 3 bases, with 7 bases left in between. The length of the CDR3 is 12 residues.

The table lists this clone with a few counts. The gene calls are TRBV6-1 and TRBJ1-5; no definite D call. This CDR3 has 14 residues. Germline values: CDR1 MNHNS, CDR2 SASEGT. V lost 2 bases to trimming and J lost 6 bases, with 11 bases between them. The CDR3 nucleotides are TGTGCCAGCAGTGAATGGGCTCTCCCTCAGCCCCAGCATTTT. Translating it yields CASSEWALPQPQHF.

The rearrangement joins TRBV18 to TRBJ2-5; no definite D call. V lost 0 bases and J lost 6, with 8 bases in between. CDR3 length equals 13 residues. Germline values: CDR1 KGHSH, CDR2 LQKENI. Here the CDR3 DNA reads TGTGCCAGCTCACCACCGGCGATGCAGACCCAGTACTTC. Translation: CASSPPAMQTQYF. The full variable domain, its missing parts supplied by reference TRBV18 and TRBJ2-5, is NAGVMQNPRHLVRRRGQEARLRCSPMKGHSHVYWYRQLPEEGLKFMVYLQKENIIDESGMPKERFSAEFPKEGPSILRIQQVVRGDSAAYFCASSPPAMQTQYFGPGTRLLVL.

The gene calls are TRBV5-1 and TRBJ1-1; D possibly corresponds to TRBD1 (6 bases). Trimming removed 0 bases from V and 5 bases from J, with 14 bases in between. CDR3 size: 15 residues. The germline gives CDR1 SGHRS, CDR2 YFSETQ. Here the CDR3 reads CASSLGLGGGTEAFF. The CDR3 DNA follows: TGCGCCAGCAGCTTGGGTTTAGGGGGTGGTACTGAAGCTTTCTTT. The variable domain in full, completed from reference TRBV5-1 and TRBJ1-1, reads KAGVTQTPRYLIKTRGQQVTLSCSPISGHRSVSWYQQTPGQGLQFLFEYFSETQRNKGNFPGRFSGRQFSNSRSEMNVSTLELGDSALYLCASSLGLGGGTEAFFGQGTRLTVV.